The TCR beta chain under discussion was sequenced for a study of CD8+ T cells in alopecia areata. As for the study in general: Patients remained on tofacitinib for 6 to 18 months and then went 6 months without it.

In regard to this clone: Its antigen is not known.

Treatment specified: oral pan-JAK inhibitor, 5-10 mg twice daily. Patients with alopecia areata provided lesional scalp punch biopsies as well as peripheral blood. The CDR3 consists of 16 residues. CDR1 and CDR2 from the germline V gene are MGHRA and YSYEKL. After removal of 1 base from V and 4 bases from J, the junction contained 7 bases not matched to a gene. General study points: While patients received tofacitinib, many expanded lesional clones remained present in scalp and blood.

After isolation, RNA underwent reverse transcription to generate cDNA as the sequencing template. Generated by immunoSEQ multiplex PCR, the TCRdb table keeps only in-frame clones and is missing some. This table has approximately 280,000 clones, about three fifths appearing once. The receptor was isolated from a human donor with alopecia areata. Sample: CD4+ T cells sorted from blood, taken at week 24, from a patient treated with tofacitinib. This rearrangement joins TRBV4-1 to TRBJ2-5; 9 bases match TRBD2. Here the CDR3 DNA reads TGCGCCAGCAGCCAAGGGTCCACTAGCGGGCCAGAGACCCAGTACTTC. Its protein product is CASSQGSTSGPETQYF.